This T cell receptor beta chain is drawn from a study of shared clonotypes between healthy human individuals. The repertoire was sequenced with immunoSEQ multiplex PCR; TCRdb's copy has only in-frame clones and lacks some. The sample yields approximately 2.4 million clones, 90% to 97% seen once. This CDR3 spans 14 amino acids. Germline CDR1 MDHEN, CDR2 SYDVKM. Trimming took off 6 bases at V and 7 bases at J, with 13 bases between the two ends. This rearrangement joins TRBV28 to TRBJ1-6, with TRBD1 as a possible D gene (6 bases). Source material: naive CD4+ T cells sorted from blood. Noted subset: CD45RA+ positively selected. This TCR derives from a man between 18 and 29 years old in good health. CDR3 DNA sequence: TGTGCCAGCAGCCGAGGGGGAGGAAATTCACCCCTCCACTTT. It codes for CASSRGGGNSPLHF.